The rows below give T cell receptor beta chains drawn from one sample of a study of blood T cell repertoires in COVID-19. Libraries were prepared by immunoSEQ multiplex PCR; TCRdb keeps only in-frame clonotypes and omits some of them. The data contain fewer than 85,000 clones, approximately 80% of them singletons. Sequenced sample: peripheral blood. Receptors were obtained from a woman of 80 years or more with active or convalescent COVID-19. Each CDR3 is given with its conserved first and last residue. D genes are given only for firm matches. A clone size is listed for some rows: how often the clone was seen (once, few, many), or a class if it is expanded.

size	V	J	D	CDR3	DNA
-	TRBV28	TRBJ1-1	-	CASVINTEAFF	TGTGCCAGCGTTATTAACACTGAAGCTTTCTTT
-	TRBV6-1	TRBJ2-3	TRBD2	CASSGRLAGGPRTDTQYF	TGTGCCAGCAGTGGTAGGCTAGCGGGGGGGCCGAGGACAGATACGCAGTATTTT
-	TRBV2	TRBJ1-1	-	CASSGPGQKLNTEAFF	TGTGCCAGCAGCGGTCCGGGACAAAAGTTGAACACTGAAGCTTTCTTT
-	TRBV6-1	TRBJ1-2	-	CASSEWLRSYGYTF	TGTGCCAGCAGTGAATGGCTCCGATCCTATGGCTACACCTTC
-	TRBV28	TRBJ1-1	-	CASTWNTEAFF	TGTGCCAGCACTTGGAACACTGAAGCTTTCTTT
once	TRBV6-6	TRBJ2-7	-	CASSRGVYEQYF	TGTGCCAGCAGTCGGGGAGTCTACGAGCAGTACTTC
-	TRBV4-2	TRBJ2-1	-	CASSQDLASRVNEQFF	TGTGCCAGCAGCCAAGATCTGGCTAGTAGAGTCAATGAGCAGTTCTTC
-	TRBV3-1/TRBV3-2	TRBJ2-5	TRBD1	CASSPRGYRETQYF	TGTGCCAGCAGCCCCAGGGGGTATCGGGAGACCCAGTACTTC
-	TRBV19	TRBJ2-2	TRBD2	CASSTRTSGIYSNTGELFF	TGTGCCAGTAGTACCCGGACTAGCGGGATCTACTCGAACACCGGGGAGCTGTTTTTT
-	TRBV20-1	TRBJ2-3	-	CSASLLGITDTQYF	TGCAGTGCTAGTCTACTAGGTATCACAGATACGCAGTATTTT
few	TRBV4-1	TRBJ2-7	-	CASSLGLLEGYEQYF	TGCGCCAGCAGCCTTGGCTTACTAGAAGGCTACGAGCAGTACTTC
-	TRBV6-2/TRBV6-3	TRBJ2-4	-	CASSYTRAFPVAKNIQYF	TGTGCCAGCAGTTACACCCGAGCGTTCCCCGTAGCCAAAAACATTCAGTACTTC
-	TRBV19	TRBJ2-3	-	CASSIPGITDTQYF	TGTGCCAGTAGTATCCCAGGGATCACAGATACGCAGTATTTT
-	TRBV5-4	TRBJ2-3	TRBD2	CASSPELAADTQYF	TGTGCCAGCAGCCCGGAGCTAGCGGCAGATACGCAGTATTTT
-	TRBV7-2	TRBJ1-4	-	CASSYSATNEKLFF	TGTGCCAGCAGCTACTCTGCAACTAATGAAAAACTGTTTTTT
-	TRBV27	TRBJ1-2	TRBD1	CASSLYRGYGYTF	TGTGCCAGCAGTTTATACAGGGGCTATGGCTACACCTTC
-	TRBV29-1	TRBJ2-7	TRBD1	CSVARDRALEQYF	TGCAGCGTTGCCAGGGACAGAGCGCTCGAGCAGTACTTC
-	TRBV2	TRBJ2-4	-	CALKRDIQNIQYF	TGTGCCCTCAAAAGGGACATACAAAACATTCAGTACTTC
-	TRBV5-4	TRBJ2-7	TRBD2	CASSWRGGKAYEQYF	TGTGCCAGCAGCTGGCGGGGGGGAAAAGCCTACGAGCAGTACTTC
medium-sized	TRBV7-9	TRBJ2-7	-	CASSFSNYEQYF	TGTGCCAGCAGCTTTTCAAACTACGAGCAGTACTTC
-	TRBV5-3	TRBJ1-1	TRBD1	CARSLERQGRGTEAFF	TGTGCCAGAAGCTTGGAACGACAGGGGAGAGGTACTGAAGCTTTCTTT
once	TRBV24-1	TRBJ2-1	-	CATSDRAGKGYNEQFF	TGTGCCACCAGTGATAGGGCGGGGAAGGGTTACAATGAGCAGTTCTTC
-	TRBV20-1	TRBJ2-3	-	CSASTDTQYF	TGCAGTGCCTCCACAGATACGCAGTATTTT
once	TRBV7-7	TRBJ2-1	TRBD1	CASSSGQGGPTNKQFF	TGTGCTAGCAGCTCGGGACAGGGGGGGCCCACCAACAAGCAGTTCTTC
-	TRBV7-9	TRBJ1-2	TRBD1	CASSPGGINYGYTF	TGTGCCAGCAGCCCAGGGGGAATTAACTATGGCTACACCTTC
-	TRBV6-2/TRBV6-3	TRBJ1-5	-	CASSYRGNQPQHF	TGTGCCAGCAGTTACAGGGGTAACCAGCCCCAGCATTTT
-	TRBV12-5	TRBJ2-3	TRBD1	CASGVSAAPHVDRASTDTQYF	TGTGCTAGTGGTGTCTCGGCTGCACCCCACGTAGACAGGGCTAGCACAGATACGCAGTATTTT
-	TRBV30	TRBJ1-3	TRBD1	CAWSEGTGVGNTIYF	TGTGCCTGGAGCGAGGGGACAGGGGTCGGAAACACCATATATTTT
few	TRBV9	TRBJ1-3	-	CASSVWPGLGESGNTIYF	TGTGCCAGCAGCGTTTGGCCGGGCCTCGGGGAATCTGGAAACACCATATATTTT
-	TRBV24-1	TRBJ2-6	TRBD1	CATETGGAGANVLTF	TGTGCCACCGAGACAGGGGGAGCTGGGGCCAACGTCCTGACTTTC
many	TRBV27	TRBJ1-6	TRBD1	CASSSIRDRDQPNSPLHF	TGTGCCAGCAGTTCCATTCGGGACAGGGACCAGCCCAATTCACCCCTCCACTTT
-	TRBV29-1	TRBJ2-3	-	CSAIAAGHTDTQYF	TGCAGCGCCATTGCAGCGGGACACACAGATACGCAGTATTTT
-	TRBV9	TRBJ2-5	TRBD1	CASSVDGTGQETQYF	TGTGCCAGCAGCGTAGATGGGACAGGCCAAGAGACCCAGTACTTC
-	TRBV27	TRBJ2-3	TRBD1	CASSSWDRSTDTQYF	TGTGCCAGCTCCTCTTGGGACAGGAGCACAGATACGCAGTATTTT
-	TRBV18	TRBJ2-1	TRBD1	CASSPTGGRLGNEQFF	TGTGCCAGCTCACCAACAGGGGGTCGACTTGGCAATGAGCAGTTCTTC
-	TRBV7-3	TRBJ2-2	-	CASSIQNTGELFF	TGTGCCAGCAGCATCCAGAATACCGGGGAGCTGTTTTTT
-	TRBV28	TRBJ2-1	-	CASSLSAGLREQFF	TGTGCCAGCAGTTTAAGCGCGGGACTCCGGGAGCAGTTCTTC
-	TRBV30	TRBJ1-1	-	CAWSPRGGPEAFF	TGTGCCTGGAGTCCCCGCGGGGGCCCTGAAGCTTTCTTT
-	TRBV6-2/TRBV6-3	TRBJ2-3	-	CASSLTGINTQYF	TGTGCCAGCAGTCTTACAGGGATTAATACGCAGTATTTT
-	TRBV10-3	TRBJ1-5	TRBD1	CAISESQGAGQPQHF	TGTGCCATCAGTGAGTCTCAGGGGGCAGGTCAGCCCCAGCATTTT
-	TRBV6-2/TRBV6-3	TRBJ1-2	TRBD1	CASSLRDRFLDGYTF	TGTGCCAGCAGTCTTAGGGACAGGTTCCTGGATGGCTACACCTTC
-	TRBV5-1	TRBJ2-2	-	CASSPRGGSNTGELFF	TGCGCCAGCAGCCCAAGGGGGGGATCGAACACCGGGGAGCTGTTTTTT
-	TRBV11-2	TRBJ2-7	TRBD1	CASSSGQGNYEQYF	TGTGCCAGCAGCTCTGGACAGGGCAACTACGAGCAGTACTTC
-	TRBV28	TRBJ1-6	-	CASSGQYNSPLHF	TGTGCCAGCAGTGGACAGTATAATTCACCCCTCCACTTT
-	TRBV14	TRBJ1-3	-	CASSPVSVFFGNTIYF	TGTGCCAGCAGCCCCGTAAGCGTGTTTTTCGGAAACACCATATATTTT
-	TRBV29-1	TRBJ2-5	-	CSVAGGMGETQYF	TGCAGCGTTGCAGGGGGGATGGGGGAGACCCAGTACTTC